This entry lists 27 T cell receptor beta chains sequenced from one sample in a study of blood T cell repertoires in COVID-19. Using immunoSEQ multiplex PCR, the repertoire was profiled, and TCRdb retains in-frame clones only, with some absent. The sample yields roughly 70,000 clones, about 80% seen once. Sequenced: peripheral blood. The receptors shown here come from a woman aged 65 to 85 with acute or convalescent COVID-19.

The rearrangement links TRBV6-4 to TRBJ2-1; 11 bases fit TRBD2. This CDR3 has 15 amino acids. V lost 7 bases and J lost 5; bases outside the gene matches: 7. Germline CDR1 reads MRHNA; CDR2 reads SNTAGT. The CDR3 sequence: CASIGLAGGNNEQFF. CDR3 DNA: TGTGCCAGCATTGGGCTAGCGGGGGGAAACAATGAGCAGTTCTTC.

The V and J genes are TRBV7-3 and TRBJ2-1; 9 positions agree with TRBD2. CDR1 and CDR2 from the germline V gene are SGHTA and FQGTGA. V trimming: 5 bases; J trimming: 4 bases; junction bases outside the gene matches: 9. The CDR3 sequence is 16 residues long. The CDR3 DNA is TGTGCCAGCAGCCGAGATAGCGGGAGCCGGTACAATGAGCAGTTCTTC. It specifies CASSRDSGSRYNEQFF.

The CDR3 loop reads CASSPSGTGETQYF. The CDR3 region has the DNA TGTGCCAGCTCACCATCCGGGACAGGGGAGACCCAGTACTTC. The chain employs TRBV18 and TRBJ2-5, with 9 bases aligning to TRBD1. This CDR3 comprises 14 residues. CDR1 and CDR2 (germline): KGHSH, LQKENI. V was pared by 2 bases and J by 5 bases, with 3 bases of the junction left unmatched.

This clone was counted a few times. DNA for the CDR3: TGTGCCAGCAGCCCCCAGGGGGCCGGCACAGATACGCAGTATTTT. Translation gives CASSPQGAGTDTQYF. J is TRBJ2-3 and V is TRBV3-1 (or the pseudogene TRBV3-2); 8 nucleotides line up with TRBD1. With 4 bases clipped from V and 1 base from J, the junction kept 4 bases outside the gene matches. Germline V gene data show CDR1 as LGHDT and CDR2 as YNNKEL (reference sequence). CDR3 length: 15 residues.

The chain links TRBV19 to TRBJ1-2; the match to TRBD1 covers 10 bases. Germline-derived CDR1 and CDR2 are LNHDA and SQIVND (reference sequence). This CDR3 region has 15 residues. Trimming cost V 6 bases and J 3 bases; bases outside gene matches: 7. The DNA for the CDR3 is TGTGCCAGTAGCCTTAAAGGGACAGGGGACTATGGCTACACCTTC. This gives the protein CASSLKGTGDYGYTF.

The rearrangement joins TRBV5-1 to TRBJ2-1; TRBD2 aligns across 7 bases. With 6 bases clipped from V and 7 bases from J, the junction kept 10 bases outside the gene matches. This CDR3 comprises 14 residues. The germline V gene has CDR1 SGHRS and CDR2 YFSETQ. DNA of the CDR3: TGCGCCAGCACCCCCATGACTAGCTCAAATGAGCAGTTCTTC. The encoded protein is CASTPMTSSNEQFF.

The chain is built from TRBV5-4 and TRBJ2-1; 14 nucleotides line up with TRBD2. There are 16 residues in the CDR3. V shed 4 bases, J shed 6 bases, and the junction held 6 bases outside the gene matches. Germline CDR1 and CDR2: SGHNT and YYREEE (reference sequence). The CDR3 bases are TGTGCCAGCAGCGCGGGACTAGCGGGAGTAGGCAATGAGCAGTTCTTC. Encoded protein: CASSAGLAGVGNEQFF.

CDR3 loop: CATEKSGEQYF. The CDR3 DNA sequence: TGTGCCACCGAGAAGTCGGGGGAGCAGTACTTC. The V gene is TRBV15, the J gene TRBJ2-7, with a possible D match to TRBD2 (5 bases). Germline V gives CDR1 LNHNV, CDR2 YYDKDF (reference sequence). With 8 bases removed from V and 7 bases from J, the gap between germline ends came to 12 bases. CDR3 length: 11 residues.

V usage is TRBV7-2 and J usage is TRBJ2-1; D uncertain. Germline V CDR1 and CDR2: SGHTA, FQGNSA. The CDR3 has 18 amino acids. Trimming removed 0 bases from V and 0 bases from J, with 15 bases in between. The CDR3 protein is CASSLAAHLVSSYNEQFF. The CDR3 DNA is TGTGCCAGCAGCTTAGCAGCCCACCTGGTGAGCTCCTACAATGAGCAGTTCTTC.

The J gene is TRBJ2-7, the V gene TRBV19; D is possibly TRBD1 (5 bases). V gave up 2 bases and J gave up 6 bases, with 11 bases separating them. This CDR3 contains 13 residues. The germline CDR1 and CDR2 sequences are LNHDA and SQIVND (reference sequence). CDR3 protein: CASSILLRGEQYF. The CDR3, as DNA: TGTGCCAGTAGTATACTCTTAAGGGGCGAGCAGTACTTC.

This clone appeared a single time. The CDR3 protein is CASKDSRASHEQYF. The CDR3 DNA is TGTGCCTCGAAGGATTCCAGGGCCAGCCACGAGCAGTACTTC. This chain connects TRBV6-5 to TRBJ2-7; possible D gene TRBD1, 5 bases. The germline V and J ends were trimmed by 11 bases and 5 bases, with 22 bases remaining between them. This CDR3 contains 14 residues. Germline loops: CDR1 MNHEY, CDR2 SVGAGI.

This clone was seen a handful of times. The V gene is TRBV19, the J gene TRBJ1-1, with TRBD1 identical over 9 bases. There are 14 residues in the CDR3. The ends lost 7 bases at V and 5 bases at J; junction bases unmatched: 8. Germline-derived CDR1 and CDR2 are LNHDA and SQIVND (reference sequence). The CDR3 sequence: CASNRGQGYTEAFF. The CDR3 DNA reads TGTGCCAGTAATCGAGGACAGGGGTATACTGAAGCTTTCTTT.

The rearrangement joins TRBV9 to TRBJ2-3, with 7 nucleotides matching TRBD2. J gave up 0 bases and V 7 bases, and 2 bases lay outside the gene matches. Per germline, CDR1 SGDLS and CDR2 YYNGEE. This CDR3 contains 13 residues. The CDR3 reads CASGGESTDTQYF. DNA for the CDR3: TGTGCCAGCGGGGGGGAGAGCACAGATACGCAGTATTTT.

This clone was observed a few times. This chain joins TRBV29-1 and TRBJ2-7, with D perhaps matching TRBD1 (5 bases). The V gene lost 4 bases and the J gene lost 0 bases, with 10 bases spanning the gap. CDR3 size: 13 residues. Germline CDR1 reads SQVTM; CDR2 reads ANQGSEA. The CDR3 DNA follows: TGCAGCGTTGGTGCAGGGCGCTCCTACGAGCAGTACTTC. It specifies CSVGAGRSYEQYF.

This clone was detected a few times. This rearrangement joins TRBV5-4 to TRBJ2-7; TRBD1 is a possible D gene (6 bases). The CDR3 is 14 residues long. Per germline, CDR1 SGHNT and CDR2 YYREEE (reference sequence). V was shortened by 4 bases and J by 7 bases, with 18 bases between the two germline ends. The CDR3 coding sequence is TGTGCCAGCAGCCGAGACCAAACAGGGCGGGAGCAGTACTTC. Translating gives CASSRDQTGREQYF.

This clone has just a few counts. The rearrangement links TRBV18 to TRBJ1-5; no clear D gene. The CDR3 sequence is 13 residues long. Germline lookup yields CDR1 KGHSH and CDR2 LQKENI. Trimming took off 2 bases at V and 4 bases at J, with 6 bases between the two ends. CDR3 DNA sequence: TGTGCCAGCTCACCAAATAAAAATCAGCCCCAGCATTTT. As protein: CASSPNKNQPQHF.

This chain connects TRBV11-1 to TRBJ2-7; 9 nucleotides agree with TRBD1. CDR1 is SGHAT, CDR2 FQDESV, per germline (reference sequence). This CDR3 region has 16 residues. The V gene end was trimmed by 1 base and the J gene end by 3 bases; junction bases not matched to a gene: 7. The CDR3 is CASSLDLGQGVYEQYF. The DNA of the CDR3 is TGTGCCAGCAGCTTAGATTTGGGACAGGGAGTCTACGAGCAGTACTTC.

The chain carries TRBV20-1 and TRBJ2-7, with 9 bases aligning to TRBD1. The CDR3 totals 16 residues. Germline V lookup: CDR1 DFQATT, CDR2 SNEGSKA (reference sequence). Trimming took 3 bases from V and 1 from J; bases not matched to a gene: 10. The CDR3 bases are TGCAGTGCTAGTGGTTTTACAGGGGGCGCATCCTACGAGCAGTACTTC. The encoded protein is CSASGFTGGASYEQYF.

V is TRBV12-3 or TRBV12-4 and J is TRBJ2-7; tentatively, D is TRBD1 (5 bases). CDR3 length: 12 residues. V shed 4 bases and J shed 7 bases, with 11 bases lying between them. In DNA form, the CDR3 reads TGTGCCAGCAGTTCAGGGTATCGGGAGCAGTACTTC. This gives the protein CASSSGYREQYF.

In this sample, this clone turned up a few times. V and J are TRBV6-5 and TRBJ1-1; D ambiguous. V lost 7 bases to trimming and J lost 7 bases, with 10 bases between them. The germline CDR1 and CDR2 sequences are MNHEY and SVGAGI. The CDR3 sequence is 11 residues long. In nucleotides, the CDR3 is TGTGCCAGCAATCGGTTGGTTGAAGCTTTCTTT. Translation gives CASNRLVEAFF.

The V call is TRBV7-6, the J call TRBJ2-1; D may be TRBD1 (6 bases). The CDR3 spans 16 residues. The ends were cut back, 3 bases at V and 0 bases at J, with 12 bases in the middle. From germline, CDR1 is SGHVS and CDR2 FNYEAQ. CDR3 coding DNA: TGTGCCAGCAGCTTGTCTAGGGGGAGCTCCTACAATGAGCAGTTCTTC. Translation: CASSLSRGSSYNEQFF.

This sequence joins TRBV30 and TRBJ2-7; no clear D gene. Germline V gene data show CDR1 as GTSNPN and CDR2 as SVGIG (reference sequence). The CDR3 has 13 residues. V was clipped by 2 bases and J by 2 bases, with 10 bases between them. The CDR3 coding sequence is TGTGCCTGGAGTCGAAATTTAGCCTACGAGCAGTACTTC. The encoded protein is CAWSRNLAYEQYF.

The chain links TRBV7-8 to TRBJ2-7; the match to TRBD2 covers 10 bases. Per germline, CDR1 SGHVS and CDR2 FQNEAQ. The CDR3 loop spans 15 amino acids. Unmatched junction bases numbered 7, after V lost 1 base and J lost 7 bases. The CDR3 DNA reads as TGTGCCAGCAGCTTAGAACTAGCGGGACCCTGGGAGCAGTACTTC. It translates to CASSLELAGPWEQYF. Full variable domain (remainder filled in from reference TRBV7-8 and TRBJ2-7): GAGVSQSPRYKVAKRGQDVALRCDPISGHVSLFWYQQALGQGPEFLTYFQNEAQLDKSGLPSDRFFAERPEGSVSTLKIQRTQQEDSAVYLCASSLELAGPWEQYFGPGTRLTVT.

The chain employs TRBV3-1 (or the pseudogene TRBV3-2) and TRBJ2-7; no definite D call. V was cut by 5 bases and J by 0 bases, with 5 bases left in between. CDR1 and CDR2 from the germline V gene are LGHDT and YNNKEL (reference sequence). There are 12 residues in the CDR3. The chain's CDR3 is CASSIISYEQYF. DNA of the CDR3: TGTGCCAGCAGCATCATCTCCTACGAGCAGTACTTC.

The chain carries TRBV5-6 and TRBJ2-3, with 10 bases identical to TRBD2. The germline CDR1 and CDR2 sequences are SGHDT and YYEEEE. The CDR3 sequence is 15 residues long. V was clipped by 3 bases and J by 4 bases; unmatched bases: 5. CDR3 protein: CASSSAGGPADTQYF. CDR3 DNA: TGTGCCAGCAGCTCAGCGGGAGGGCCGGCAGATACGCAGTATTTT.

J is TRBJ2-3 and V is TRBV3-1 (or the pseudogene TRBV3-2), with 13 nucleotides matching TRBD2. Germline CDR1 reads LGHDT; CDR2 reads YNNKEL (reference sequence). This CDR3 comprises 17 residues. After removal of 7 bases from V and 0 bases from J, the junction contained 7 bases not matched to a gene. CDR3 sequence: CASTAGTSGASTDTQYF. The CDR3 DNA sequence: TGTGCCAGCACTGCTGGGACTAGCGGGGCGAGCACAGATACGCAGTATTTT.

V is TRBV20-1 and J is TRBJ1-1; D remains unclear. The CDR3 contains 11 residues. Looked up from germline, CDR1 is DFQATT and CDR2 is SNEGSKA (reference sequence). The V gene lost 0 bases and the J gene lost 11 bases, with 10 bases spanning the gap. The DNA of the CDR3 is TGCAGTGCTAGAGAGACCCTGAGGGCTTTCTTT. It translates to CSARETLRAFF.